What follows are 22 T cell receptor beta chains derived from one specimen sequenced in a study of metastatic and nonmetastatic thyroid tumors. No treatment had been given to any patient before thyroid surgery. TCRdb reprocessed the PCR reads via MiXCR. In the table there are around 28,000 clones, 3.7% of which are singletons. Sequenced material: blood. The receptors were gathered from a male donor with papillary thyroid cancer or a benign thyroid nodule (not recorded which). Some clones in this sample may be carry-over from other donors' samples.

A note on this clone: A read error is possible here, since a much larger clone lies one base away. This chain joins TRBV6-5 and TRBJ2-3; 15 bases line up with TRBD2. V lost 7 bases, J lost 4 bases, and 3 bases stayed unmatched. There are 15 residues in the CDR3. Germline lookup yields CDR1 MNHEY and CDR2 SVGAGI. DNA of the CDR3: TGTGCCAGCATTTGGACTAGCGGGGGGGCAGATACGCAGTATTTT. Translated: CASIWTSGGADTQYF.

This clone occurred a few times. The chain couples TRBV12-3 or TRBV12-4 to TRBJ2-2, with D perhaps given as TRBD1 or TRBD2 (7 bases each). The CDR3 has 14 residues. V was clipped by 6 bases and J by 7 bases, with 15 bases between them. The CDR3 loop reads CASRNRGGGGELFF. CDR3 sequence (DNA): TGTGCCAGCAGGAACAGGGGAGGGGGCGGGGAGCTGTTTTTT.

This clone showed up just a few times. The chain uses TRBV20-1 and TRBJ1-1; perhaps TRBD1 as D (6 bases). The germline V and J ends were trimmed by 5 bases and 7 bases, with 14 bases remaining between them. This CDR3 region has 12 residues. CDR1 is DFQATT and CDR2 is SNEGSKA in the germline V gene (reference sequence). The chain's CDR3 is CSARRGAHEAFF. CDR3 bases: TGCAGTGCTCGTAGGGGGGCGCATGAAGCTTTCTTT.

This clone was seen more than once but under ten times. The J gene is TRBJ2-7, the V gene TRBV28; TRBD1 aligns across 9 bases. The germline V gene has CDR1 MDHEN and CDR2 SYDVKM. V dropped 5 bases and J dropped 2; count of bases not matched to a gene: 4. This CDR3 is 14 amino acids long. CDR3 region: CASSTRQGAYEQYF. The DNA for the CDR3 is TGTGCCAGCAGTACGAGACAGGGGGCCTACGAGCAGTACTTC.

By sample share, this clone is medium-sized. The chain links TRBV20-1 to TRBJ2-7, with D possibly TRBD2 on 5 matching bases. This CDR3 spans 14 amino acids. CDR1 is DFQATT and CDR2 is SNEGSKA in the germline V gene (reference sequence). V lost 7 bases and J lost 6, with 22 bases in between. CDR3 loop: CSVPQQRESSEQYF. The DNA for the CDR3 is TGCAGTGTCCCCCAGCAGAGGGAATCGTCCGAGCAGTACTTC.

The table lists this clone with a few counts. The chain recombines TRBV6-2 or TRBV6-3 with TRBJ1-3, with D maybe TRBD1 (5 bases). This CDR3 region has 17 residues. V lost 6 bases and J lost 3, with 21 bases in between. Germline CDR1 MNHEY, CDR2 SVGEGT. The CDR3 sequence is CASRRSPSGGGGNTIYF. The DNA for the CDR3 is TGTGCCAGCAGGAGGTCCCCCTCCGGGGGAGGTGGAAACACCATATATTTT.

The table lists this clone with a few counts. The V gene is TRBV20-1, the J gene TRBJ2-7; 11 bases fit TRBD2. Germline values: CDR1 DFQATT, CDR2 SNEGSKA (reference sequence). J was trimmed by 2 bases and V by 0 bases; bases with no gene match: 9. CDR3 size: 17 residues. The CDR3 reads CSARDEGTSGDAYEQYF. The CDR3, as DNA: TGCAGTGCTAGAGATGAGGGGACTAGCGGCGACGCCTACGAGCAGTACTTC.

CDR3 nucleotides: TGTGCCAGCCGACTAGCGGCTAACACCGGGGAGCTGTTTTTT. Amino acids: CASRLAANTGELFF. V gene TRBV6-1 combines with J gene TRBJ2-2; 9 bases agree with TRBD2. With V trimmed by 8 bases and J by 2 bases, 3 bases remained unmatched. Germline-derived CDR1 and CDR2 are MNHNS and SASEGT. The CDR3 extends over 14 amino acids.

This clone showed up many times. This rearrangement joins TRBV28 to TRBJ1-1, with D unclear. Trimming took off 1 base at V and 1 base at J, with 7 bases between the two ends. The CDR3 totals 14 residues. Germline CDR1 MDHEN, CDR2 SYDVKM. CDR3: CASSLLPKNTEAFF. Written as DNA, the CDR3 is TGTGCCAGCAGTTTATTGCCCAAGAACACTGAAGCTTTCTTT.

The chain recombines TRBV20-1 with TRBJ2-7; TRBD1 matches at 10 bases. Losses at the gene ends were 0 bases for V and 2 bases for J; bases not matched to a gene: 4. CDR1 is DFQATT and CDR2 is SNEGSKA in the germline V gene (reference sequence). The CDR3 sequence is 15 residues long. The CDR3 bases are TGCAGTGCTAGAGATCGGGACAGGGGCCCCTACGAGCAGTACTTC. Residues: CSARDRDRGPYEQYF.

This clone came up many times. A read error is possible here, since a much larger clone lies one base away. The DNA of the CDR3 is TGCAGTGCTACTCGGGGGAATTGGTACGAGCAGTACTTC. This codes for CSATRGNWYEQYF. This chain joins TRBV20-1 and TRBJ2-7; D possibly corresponds to TRBD2 (6 bases). This CDR3 has 13 amino acids. Germline V lookup: CDR1 DFQATT, CDR2 SNEGSKA (reference sequence). The V end lost 4 bases, the J end lost 4 bases, and 14 bases lay between the germline ends.

This clone was observed at least ten times. The J gene is TRBJ1-1, the V gene TRBV12-3 or TRBV12-4, with D perhaps TRBD1 (5 bases). Trimming removed 4 bases from V and 3 bases from J, with 9 bases in between. This CDR3 comprises 13 residues. The DNA of the CDR3 is TGTGCCAGCAGTTATCTGACAGACACTGAAGCTTTCTTT. It encodes CASSYLTDTEAFF.

This clone was detected a few times. The junction departs from germline at one end; a sequencing error may be responsible. V usage is TRBV6-1 and J usage is TRBJ1-3; no clear D. Germline V CDR1 and CDR2: MNHNS, SASEGT. The CDR3 runs to 14 residues. DNA for the CDR3: TGTGCCGGCATTGTTTGGTCCACTGGAAACACAATATATTTT. Translating gives CAGIVWSTGNTIYF.

This clone turned up a few times. The chain is built from TRBV6-1 and TRBJ2-3; 11 bases agree with TRBD2. The germline V gene has CDR1 MNHNS and CDR2 SASEGT. This CDR3 contains 16 residues. The junction had 1 base not matched to a gene; V was cut back by 0 bases and J by 2 bases. The CDR3: CASSEASGGATDTQYF. In DNA form, the CDR3 reads TGTGCCAGCAGTGAAGCTAGCGGGGGGGCCACAGATACGCAGTATTTT.

The genes are TRBV5-8 and TRBJ2-2; 9 nucleotides align to TRBD1. V shed 2 bases, J shed 5 bases, and the junction held 4 bases outside the gene matches. From germline, CDR1 is SGHTS and CDR2 YDEGEE. The CDR3 totals 15 residues. As DNA, the CDR3 is TGTGCCAGCAGCTTAGCGACAGGGGGAACCGGGGAGCTGTTTTTT. This encodes CASSLATGGTGELFF.

J is TRBJ1-3 and V is TRBV6-2 or TRBV6-3; D not resolved. V lost 0 bases and J 0 bases, leaving 6 bases between the germline ends. The CDR3 is 15 residues long. Germline V lookup: CDR1 MNHEY, CDR2 SVGEGT. Written as DNA, the CDR3 is TGTGCCAGCAGTTACTCGTGGGGCTCTGGAAACACCATATATTTT. This gives the protein CASSYSWGSGNTIYF.

By sample fraction, this clone is medium-sized (0.01 to 0.1%). Here the CDR3 reads CAISESRTGSYEQYF. The CDR3 coding sequence is TGTGCCATCAGTGAGTCAAGGACAGGGTCCTACGAGCAGTACTTC. V usage is TRBV10-3 and J usage is TRBJ2-7, with 8 bases fitting TRBD1. J lost 1 base, V lost 0 bases, and 2 bases had no gene match. Germline assignment: CDR1 ENHRY and CDR2 SYGVKD. CDR3 length: 15 amino acids.

This clone was seen only a few times. At one end, the junction sequence differs from germline, possibly due to a read error. The chain uses TRBV2 and TRBJ2-3; possible D gene TRBD1, 6 bases. The CDR3 loop spans 15 amino acids. Looked up from germline, CDR1 is SNHLY and CDR2 is FYNNEI. This CDR3 reads CASIADRTTTYTQYF. CDR3 nucleotide sequence: TGTGCCAGCATTGCAGACAGGACGACCACATATACGCAGTATTTT. Complete variable domain (other parts from reference TRBV2 and TRBJ2-3): EPEVTQTPSHQVTQMGQEVILRCVPISNHLYFYWYRQILGQKVEFLVSFYNNEISEKSEIFDDQFSVERPDGSNFTLKIRSTKLEDSAMYFCASIADRTTTYTQYFGPGTRLTVL.

This clone was counted only a few times. The rearrangement links TRBV6-4 to TRBJ2-2; unclear D gene. Looked up from germline, CDR1 is MRHNA and CDR2 is SNTAGT. V gave up 2 bases and J gave up 3 bases, with 7 bases separating them. The CDR3 length is 14 residues. CDR3 coding DNA: TGTGCCAGCAGTGACGGACCAGACACCGGGGAGCTGTTTTTT. Translation gives CASSDGPDTGELFF.

The table lists this clone with many counts. The rearrangement uses TRBV20-1 and TRBJ2-3; the D gene could be TRBD1 or TRBD2 (5 bases each). V dropped 6 bases and J dropped 2 bases, with 15 bases sitting between them. This CDR3 is built from 14 residues. Germline CDR1 and CDR2: DFQATT and SNEGSKA (reference sequence). The CDR3 protein is CSAGKRGATDTQYF. Written as DNA, the CDR3 is TGCAGTGCGGGTAAAAGGGGAGCCACAGATACGCAGTATTTT.

There are many counts of this clone. The rearrangement uses TRBV7-9 and TRBJ2-7, with D unclear. Germline CDR1 reads SEHNR; CDR2 reads FQNEAQ (reference sequence). The CDR3 spans 11 residues. Trimming took off 5 bases at V and 0 bases at J, with 2 bases between the two ends. The CDR3 sequence: CASSNSYEQYF. As DNA, the CDR3 is TGTGCCAGCAGCAACTCCTACGAGCAGTACTTC. The whole variable domain, filled in from reference TRBV7-9 and TRBJ2-7, reads DTGVSQNPRHKITKRGQNVTFRCDPISEHNRLYWYRQTLGQGPEFLTYFQNEAQLEKSRLLSDRFSAERPKGSFSTLEIQRTEQGDSAMYLCASSNSYEQYFGPGTRLTVT.

About this clone itself: A much bigger clone sits one base away, suggesting this may be a read error. V is TRBV28 and J is TRBJ2-2, with D unclear. Germline loops: CDR1 MDHEN, CDR2 SYDVKM. The CDR3 runs 14 residues. Trimming pared 3 bases from V and 3 bases from J, leaving 8 bases between. Written as DNA, the CDR3 is TGTGCCAGCAGTTTTGGAGTGCACACCGGGGAGCTGTTTTTT. Protein sequence: CASSFGVHTGELFF.